This entry concerns a single T cell receptor (beta chain). TCRdb keeps only in-frame clones here, not all; method: immunoSEQ multiplex PCR. In the table there are roughly 2.6 million clones, approximately 94% of which are singletons. The data derive from a study of shared clonotypes between healthy human individuals. CDR1 is MNHEY and CDR2 is SMNVEV in the germline V gene (reference sequence). The CDR3 has 14 residues. The V end lost 2 bases, the J end lost 7 bases, and 9 bases lay between the germline ends. This sequence joins TRBV27 and TRBJ1-6; D is ambiguous. Sequenced input: naive CD4+ T cells sorted from blood. Subset defined: CD45RA+ positively selected. This receptor was obtained from a man aged 18 to 29 in good health. This chain's CDR3 is CASSLDLGNSPLHF. The CDR3 DNA follows: TGTGCCAGCAGTTTAGATCTGGGGAATTCACCCCTCCACTTT.